A single TCR beta chain is shown here with its context. The antigen is not known. The PCR contained 60 Vbeta and 13 Jbeta primers. Source study methods: Roughly 11 million shared chains were among the about 80 million unique TCR beta chains that a later analysis counted. Clones were read by immunoSEQ multiplex PCR, and TCRdb kept only the in-frame ones, dropping some. V, J and clone size were drawn from that table, and D and trimming were deduced from the DNA. This table has 95,000 to 110,000 clones, about 80% appearing once. These data belong to a study of cytomegalovirus exposure and HLA in healthy donors. V was shortened by 5 bases and J by 0 bases, with 11 bases between the two germline ends. CDR1 is SGHTA and CDR2 is FQGNSA in the germline V gene. The CDR3 contains 14 residues. Study results and caveats: The authors later found most CMV-associated TCR beta chains appeared HLA-restricted. Reportedly, HLA-A and HLA-B alleles of most subjects were accurately predicted from TCR beta.

Sequenced: PBMCs. This TCR was sampled from a man in his thirties or forties in good health and CMV-seropositive. V and J are TRBV7-2 and TRBJ2-7; tentatively, D is TRBD2 (5 bases). The CDR3 DNA reads TGTGCCAGCAGCCAGCCGCGGGCCTCCTACGAGCAGTACTTC. Amino acid sequence: CASSQPRASYEQYF. Filled out from reference TRBV7-2 and TRBJ2-7, the complete variable domain reads GAGVSQSPSNKVTEKGKDVELRCDPISGHTALYWYRQSLGQGLEFLIYFQGNSAPDKSGLPSDRFSAERTGGSVSTLTIQRTQQEDSAVYLCASSQPRASYEQYFGPGTRLTVT.